This TCR beta chain is from a study of graft-versus-host responses after intestinal transplantation. For this clone: Its antigen is still unknown.

V gave up 2 bases and J gave up 9 bases; unmatched junction bases: 7. CDR3 length equals 15 residues. The germline V gene encodes CDR1 LNHDA and CDR2 SQIVND (reference sequence). TCRdb's copy holds only in-frame clones and misses some; the assay was immunoSEQ multiplex PCR. The table includes fewer than 95,000 clones, approximately 94% detected once. The material was unstimulated CD4+ T cells sorted from spleen or lymph node cells, obtained before transplant. The genes are TRBV19 and TRBJ2-1; 10 nucleotides line up with TRBD1. This TCR was sampled from a human donor who was the organ donor for an intestinal transplant. CDR3 loop: CASSIRDRGIGEQFF. The DNA for the CDR3 is TGTGCCAGTAGTATAAGGGACAGGGGAATAGGTGAGCAGTTCTTC. Combining the CDR3 with reference TRBV19 and TRBJ2-1 gives the whole variable domain DGGITQSPKYLFRKEGQNVTLSCEQNLNHDAMYWYRQDPGQGLRLIYYSQIVNDFQKGDIAEGYSVSREKKESFPLTVTSAQKNPTAFYLCASSIRDRGIGEQFFGPGTRLTVL.